A selection of T cell receptor beta chains follows, all from one sample in a study of beta chain features in type 1 diabetes. Using immunoSEQ multiplex PCR, the repertoire was profiled, and TCRdb retains in-frame clones only, with some absent. The table records about 660,000 clones, about 14% of them present only once. Source material: naive CD4+ T cells from blood. Source of these receptors: a man aged 18 to 30 with type 1 diabetes. The conserved cysteine and the conserved F or W are not part of the CDR3 here.

CDR3 protein,V gene
ASRTQGVSYNEQF,TRBV6-5
ASRRQLLTGELF,TRBV28
ASSLSGRADTQY,TRBV5-4
SVLNTSLEQY,TRBV29-1
ASSWNRGGFETQY,TRBV7-2
ASSLGHYQETQY,TRBV18
ASSARDRGETQY,TRBV2
ASSLDQTPRGDTQY,TRBV5-4
ASSYPSSDEQY,TRBV6-6
ASSRGTPYTEAF,TRBV7-9
ASQVGYTGELF,TRBV9
ASRNDKNTGELF,TRBV5-1
ASSLAGAGYEQY,TRBV27
AIRPSDLRLGSSSNYGYT,TRBV10-3
ATSRPIKDGFRAF,TRBV15
ASSPRSGTLLEQF,TRBV7-2
ASSLGQGDNEQF,TRBV4-1
AISGHPNTGELF,TRBV10-3
ASRTVMGDPNEKLF,TRBV6-6
RGQKNTEAF,TRBV20-1
ASSIGWGQPQH,TRBV2
ASGLAGIV,TRBV7-9
ATCYGATKNIQY,TRBV6-1
ASSLDSGTPRGEQY,TRBV5-1
ASSSYYEQY,TRBV28
ASSEQGRDSPLH,TRBV9
ASRPRTDMYGYT,TRBV6-6
ASSAGTGTSRAYEQY,TRBV9
SVGGRLHQETQY,TRBV29-1
ASSLVGEKLF,TRBV7-4
ASSPYGSGANVLT,TRBV19
ASSPGLVTDTQY,TRBV5-1
SVNRDGTEAF,TRBV29-1
ASSEAGEANSPLH,TRBV2
ASSPSLPKETQY,TRBV18
ASSETSQLGTQY,TRBV2
ASASQGLGYT,TRBV27
ASSLGGRLYNEQF,TRBV5-4
ASSSGPTDTQY,TRBV5-1
ASSVGLAGGNTDTQY,TRBV9
ASSLAAGARDIQY,TRBV5-1
SVGQGYGYT,TRBV29-1